This passage covers 5 T cell receptor beta chains from one sample sequenced in a study of T-cell reconstitution after alpha-beta-depleted transplantation in children. Preparing the TCRbeta library involved the use of unique molecular identifiers. TCRdb called the PCR reads again in MiXCR, with one record for every CDR3 protein. Of approximately 400,000 distinct CDR3 sequences listed, under 13% were seen once; the top ten hold roughly 6%. The sample consisted of PBMCs from the stem cell graft donor, taken from the stem cell graft. These receptors all stem from a human donor who donated a stem cell graft to a child with acute myeloid leukemia.

This clonotype was seen at least ten times. V is TRBV7-8 and J is TRBJ1-2; 8 bases fit TRBD1. Per germline, CDR1 SGHVS and CDR2 FQNEAQ. The trim removed 5 bases at V and 4 bases at J, leaving 0 bases unmatched. The CDR3 contains 12 residues. CDR3 in DNA: TGTGCCAGCAGCGGACAGGGCTATGGCTACACCTTC. It encodes CASSGQGYGYTF.

The chain combines TRBV10-2 with TRBJ1-5; D ambiguous. Germline loops: CDR1 WSHSY, CDR2 SAAADI. V lost 6 bases, J lost 6 bases, and 12 bases lay in between. This CDR3 region has 13 residues. CDR3 sequence (DNA): TGCGCCAGCAGGGCGGATAGCGGTCAGCCCCAGCATTTT. As protein: CASRADSGQPQHF.

The table lists this clonotype with many counts. V and J are TRBV20-1 and TRBJ2-3; TRBD2 agrees at 7 bases. V gave up 7 bases and J gave up 0 bases; unmatched junction bases: 4. The germline CDR1 and CDR2 sequences are DFQATT and SNEGSKA (reference sequence). CDR3 length: 13 amino acids. In DNA form, the CDR3 reads TGCAGTGTCACTAGCGCTAGCACAGATACGCAGTATTTT. As protein: CSVTSASTDTQYF.

This chain joins TRBV15 and TRBJ2-5, with D maybe TRBD1 (5 bases). V was pared by 0 bases and J by 4 bases, with 12 bases between. CDR3 length: 15 amino acids. Germline V lookup: CDR1 LNHNV, CDR2 YYDKDF (reference sequence). This CDR3 is CATSRDWGLGETQYF. CDR3 DNA: TGTGCCACCAGCAGAGATTGGGGCCTTGGAGAGACCCAGTACTTC.

This chain connects TRBV7-2 to TRBJ2-1; 9 nucleotides align to TRBD2. The J segment lost 9 bases and the V segment lost 1 base, leaving 7 bases of the junction unmatched. Germline CDR1 and CDR2: SGHTA and FQGNSA. CDR3 length: 15 amino acids. The CDR3 region has the DNA TGTGCCAGCAGCTTAGGATTAGCGGGAGCGGCTGAGCAGTTCTTC. Translation: CASSLGLAGAAEQFF.